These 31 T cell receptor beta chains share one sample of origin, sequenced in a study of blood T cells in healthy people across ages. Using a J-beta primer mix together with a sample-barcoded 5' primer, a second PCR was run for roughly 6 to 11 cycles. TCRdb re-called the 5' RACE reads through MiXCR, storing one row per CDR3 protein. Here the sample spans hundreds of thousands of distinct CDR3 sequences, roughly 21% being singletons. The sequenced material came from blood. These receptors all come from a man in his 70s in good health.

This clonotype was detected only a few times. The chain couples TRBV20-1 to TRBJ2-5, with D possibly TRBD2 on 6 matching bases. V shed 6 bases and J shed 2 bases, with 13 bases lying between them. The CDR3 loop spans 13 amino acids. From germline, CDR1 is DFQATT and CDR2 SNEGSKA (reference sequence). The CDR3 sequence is CSAPAEGQETQYF. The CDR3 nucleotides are TGCAGTGCCCCGGCGGAGGGGCAAGAGACCCAGTACTTC.

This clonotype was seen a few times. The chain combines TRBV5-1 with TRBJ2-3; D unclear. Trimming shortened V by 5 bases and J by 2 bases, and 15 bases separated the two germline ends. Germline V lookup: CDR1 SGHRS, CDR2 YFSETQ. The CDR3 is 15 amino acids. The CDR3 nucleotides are TGCGCCAGCAGATGGGGTGCAGGACCCACAGATACGCAGTATTTT. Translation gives CASRWGAGPTDTQYF.

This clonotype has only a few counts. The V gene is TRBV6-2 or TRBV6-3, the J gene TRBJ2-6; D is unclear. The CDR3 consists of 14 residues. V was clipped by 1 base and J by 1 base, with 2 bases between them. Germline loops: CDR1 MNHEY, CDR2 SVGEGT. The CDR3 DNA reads TGTGCCAGCAGTTACTTTTCTGGGGCCAACGTCCTGACTTTC. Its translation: CASSYFSGANVLTF.

The CDR3 DNA reads as TGTGCCACCAGCAGAGGCCCGGAAGCGCAGTATTTT. This sequence encodes CATSRGPEAQYF. The chain has TRBV15 and TRBJ2-3; D uncertain. The germline V and J ends were trimmed by 1 base and 10 bases, with 9 bases remaining between them. The V gene's germline CDR1 is LNHNV and CDR2 YYDKDF (reference sequence). The CDR3 sequence is 12 residues long.

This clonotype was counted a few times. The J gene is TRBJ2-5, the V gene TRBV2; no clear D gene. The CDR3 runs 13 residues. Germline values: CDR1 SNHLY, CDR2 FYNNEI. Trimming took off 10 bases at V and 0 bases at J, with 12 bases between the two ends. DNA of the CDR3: TGTGCCACATCCGTAGACCACCAAGAGACCCAGTACTTC. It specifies CATSVDHQETQYF.

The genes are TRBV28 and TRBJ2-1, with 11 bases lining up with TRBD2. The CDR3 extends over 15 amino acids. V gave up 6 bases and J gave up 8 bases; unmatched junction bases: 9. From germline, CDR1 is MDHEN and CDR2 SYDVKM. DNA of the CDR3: TGTGCCAGCAGCCTGGGACTAGCGGAGTCGGATGAGCAGTTCTTC. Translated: CASSLGLAESDEQFF.

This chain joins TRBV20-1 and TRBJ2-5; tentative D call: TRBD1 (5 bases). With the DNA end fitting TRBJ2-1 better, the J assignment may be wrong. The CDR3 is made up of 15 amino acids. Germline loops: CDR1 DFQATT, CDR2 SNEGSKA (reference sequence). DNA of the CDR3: TGCAGTGCTAGAGATCGAAAGGGGTCCTACAATGAGCAGTTCTTC. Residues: CSARDRKGSYNEQFF.

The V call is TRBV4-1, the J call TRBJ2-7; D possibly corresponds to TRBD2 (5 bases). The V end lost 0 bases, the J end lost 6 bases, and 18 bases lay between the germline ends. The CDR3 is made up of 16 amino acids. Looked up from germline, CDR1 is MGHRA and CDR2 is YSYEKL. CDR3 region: CASSQEGRGNRGEQYF. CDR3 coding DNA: TGCGCCAGCAGCCAAGAAGGGCGAGGGAACCGGGGCGAGCAGTACTTC.

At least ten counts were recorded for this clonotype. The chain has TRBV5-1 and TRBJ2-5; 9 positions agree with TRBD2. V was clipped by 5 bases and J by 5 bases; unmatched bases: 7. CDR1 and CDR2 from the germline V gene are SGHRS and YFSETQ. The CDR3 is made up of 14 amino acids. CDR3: CASRSGLAYETQYF. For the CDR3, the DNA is TGCGCCAGCAGAAGCGGACTAGCGTACGAGACCCAGTACTTC.

For the CDR3, the DNA is TGCGCCAGCAGCTTACGCGGAGACTACGAGCAGTACGTC. Amino acids: CASSLRGDYEQYV. V gene TRBV5-1 combines with J gene TRBJ2-1; D gene uncertain. The J call may be in error: the DNA end matches TRBJ2-7 better. The germline gives CDR1 SGHRS, CDR2 YFSETQ. The CDR3 spans 13 residues.

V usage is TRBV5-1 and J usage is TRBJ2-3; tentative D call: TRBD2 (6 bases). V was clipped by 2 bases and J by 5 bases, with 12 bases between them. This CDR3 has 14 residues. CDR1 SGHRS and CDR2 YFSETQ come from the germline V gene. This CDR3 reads CASSLGGVGDTQYF. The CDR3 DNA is TGCGCCAGCAGCTTAGGCGGGGTTGGAGATACGCAGTATTTT.

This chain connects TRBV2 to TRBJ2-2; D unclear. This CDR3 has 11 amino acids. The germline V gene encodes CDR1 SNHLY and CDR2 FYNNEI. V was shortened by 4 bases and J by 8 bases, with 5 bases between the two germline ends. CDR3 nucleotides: TGTGCCAGCAGTGCCTCTGGGGAGCTGTTTTTT. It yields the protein CASSASGELFF.

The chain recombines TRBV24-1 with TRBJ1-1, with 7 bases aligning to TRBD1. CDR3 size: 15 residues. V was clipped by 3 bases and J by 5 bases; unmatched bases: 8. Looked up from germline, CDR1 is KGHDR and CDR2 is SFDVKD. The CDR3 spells CATSDARQGLTEAFF. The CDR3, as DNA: TGTGCCACCAGTGATGCCCGACAGGGTCTTACTGAAGCTTTCTTT.

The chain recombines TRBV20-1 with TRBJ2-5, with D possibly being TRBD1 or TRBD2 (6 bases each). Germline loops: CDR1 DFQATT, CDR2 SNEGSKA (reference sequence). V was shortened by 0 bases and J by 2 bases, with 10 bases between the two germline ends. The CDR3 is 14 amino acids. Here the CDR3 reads CSARDGGGQETQYF. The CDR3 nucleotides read TGCAGTGCTAGAGACGGAGGGGGTCAAGAGACCCAGTACTTC.

CDR3: CSARDRTGDLEQYF. Written as DNA, the CDR3 is TGCAGTGCTAGAGATCGTACGGGGGATCTCGAGCAGTACTTC. This rearrangement joins TRBV20-1 to TRBJ2-7; D possibly corresponds to TRBD2 (6 bases). Germline values: CDR1 DFQATT, CDR2 SNEGSKA (reference sequence). The CDR3 covers 14 residues. V gave up 0 bases and J gave up 6 bases, with 15 bases separating them.

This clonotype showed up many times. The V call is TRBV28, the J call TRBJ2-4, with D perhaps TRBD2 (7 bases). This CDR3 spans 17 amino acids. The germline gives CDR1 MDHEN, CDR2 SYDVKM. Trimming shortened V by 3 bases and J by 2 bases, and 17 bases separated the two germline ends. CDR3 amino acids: CASSFVYMGGPKNIQYF. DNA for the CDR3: TGTGCCAGCAGTTTCGTGTATATGGGGGGGCCCAAAAACATTCAGTACTTC.

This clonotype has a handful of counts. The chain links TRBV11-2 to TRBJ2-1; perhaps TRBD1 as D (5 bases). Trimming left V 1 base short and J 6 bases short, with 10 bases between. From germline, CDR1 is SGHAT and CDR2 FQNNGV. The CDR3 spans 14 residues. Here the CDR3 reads CASSLGPGFNEQFF. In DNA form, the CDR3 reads TGTGCCAGCAGCTTAGGTCCAGGGTTCAATGAGCAGTTCTTC.

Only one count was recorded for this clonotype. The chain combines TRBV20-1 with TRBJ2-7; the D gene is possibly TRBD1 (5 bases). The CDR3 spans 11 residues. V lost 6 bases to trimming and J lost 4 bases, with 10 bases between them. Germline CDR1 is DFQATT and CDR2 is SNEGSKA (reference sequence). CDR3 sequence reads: CSAGAEYEQYF. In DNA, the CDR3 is TGCAGTGCAGGGGCAGAGTACGAGCAGTACTTC.

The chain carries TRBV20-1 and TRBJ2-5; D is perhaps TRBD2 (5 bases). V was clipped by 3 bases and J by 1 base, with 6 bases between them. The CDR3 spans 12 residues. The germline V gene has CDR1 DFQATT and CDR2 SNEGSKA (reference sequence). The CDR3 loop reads CSARGVQETQYF. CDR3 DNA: TGCAGTGCTAGGGGAGTCCAAGAGACCCAGTACTTC.

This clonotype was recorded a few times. CDR3 in DNA: TGTGCCAGCAGCCCCAGGGGAGCTCGTCCTCAAGAGACCCAGTACTTC. It is translated as CASSPRGARPQETQYF. The chain combines TRBV6-5 with TRBJ2-5, with D possibly matching TRBD1 (6 bases). Trimming took 6 bases from V and 2 from J, leaving 19 bases between them. There are 16 residues in the CDR3. Germline V gene data show CDR1 as MNHEY and CDR2 as SVGAGI.

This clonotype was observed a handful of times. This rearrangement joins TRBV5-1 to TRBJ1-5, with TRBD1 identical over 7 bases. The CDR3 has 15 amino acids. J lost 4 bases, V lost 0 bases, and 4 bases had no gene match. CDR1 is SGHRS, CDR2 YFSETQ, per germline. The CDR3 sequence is CASSLAGTANQPQHF. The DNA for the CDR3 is TGCGCCAGCAGCTTGGCCGGGACAGCAAATCAGCCCCAGCATTTT.

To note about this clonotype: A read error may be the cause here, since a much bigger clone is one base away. The CDR3 loop reads CSARDNERYF. CDR3 sequence (DNA): TGCAGTGCTAGAGATAACGAGCGGTACTTC. The rearrangement links TRBV20-1 to TRBJ2-7; no definite D call. This CDR3 contains 10 residues. Germline V gene data show CDR1 as DFQATT and CDR2 as SNEGSKA (reference sequence).

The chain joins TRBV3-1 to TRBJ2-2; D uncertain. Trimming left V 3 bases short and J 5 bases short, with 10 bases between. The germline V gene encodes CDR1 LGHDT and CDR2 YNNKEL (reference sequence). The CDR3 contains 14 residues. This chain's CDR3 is CASSHKNPTGELFF. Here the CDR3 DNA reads TGTGCCAGCAGCCATAAAAACCCGACCGGGGAGCTGTTTTTT.

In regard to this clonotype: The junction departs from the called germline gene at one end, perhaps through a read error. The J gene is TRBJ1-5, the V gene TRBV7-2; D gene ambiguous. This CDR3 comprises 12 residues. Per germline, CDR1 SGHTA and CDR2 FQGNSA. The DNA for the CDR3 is TGTGCCAGCAGCTTACGAGGTCAGCCCCTGCATTTT. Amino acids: CASSLRGQPLHF.

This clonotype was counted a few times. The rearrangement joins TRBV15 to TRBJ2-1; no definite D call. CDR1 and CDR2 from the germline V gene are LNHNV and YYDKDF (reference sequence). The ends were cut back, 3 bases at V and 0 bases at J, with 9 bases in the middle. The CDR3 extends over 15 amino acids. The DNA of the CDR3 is TGTGCCACCAGCAGCTTTAAGGCCTCCTACAATGAGCAGTTCTTC. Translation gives CATSSFKASYNEQFF.

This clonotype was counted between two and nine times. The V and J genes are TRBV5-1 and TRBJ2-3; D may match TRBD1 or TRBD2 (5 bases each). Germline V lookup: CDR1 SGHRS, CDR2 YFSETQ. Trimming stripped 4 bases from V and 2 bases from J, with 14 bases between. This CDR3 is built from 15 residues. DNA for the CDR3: TGCGCCAGCAGCGACACTGGGGACCTCACAGATACGCAGTATTTT. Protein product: CASSDTGDLTDTQYF.

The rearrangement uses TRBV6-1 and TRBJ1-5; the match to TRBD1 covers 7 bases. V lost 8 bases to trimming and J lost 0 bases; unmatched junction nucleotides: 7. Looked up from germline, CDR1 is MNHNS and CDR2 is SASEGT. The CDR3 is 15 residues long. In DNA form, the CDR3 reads TGTGCCAGCGGACCGGGACAGACTAGCAATCAGCCCCAGCATTTT. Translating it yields CASGPGQTSNQPQHF.

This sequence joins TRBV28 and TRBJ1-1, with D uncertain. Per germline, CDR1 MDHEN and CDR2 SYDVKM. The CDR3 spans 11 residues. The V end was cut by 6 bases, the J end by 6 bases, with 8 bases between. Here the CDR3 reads CASSGFAEAFF. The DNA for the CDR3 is TGTGCCAGCAGCGGATTCGCTGAAGCTTTCTTT. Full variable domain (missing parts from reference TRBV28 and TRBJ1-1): DVKVTQSSRYLVKRTGEKVFLECVQDMDHENMFWYRQDPGLGLRLIYFSYDVKMKEKGDIPEGYSVSREKKERFSLILESASTNQTSMYLCASSGFAEAFFGQGTRLTVV.

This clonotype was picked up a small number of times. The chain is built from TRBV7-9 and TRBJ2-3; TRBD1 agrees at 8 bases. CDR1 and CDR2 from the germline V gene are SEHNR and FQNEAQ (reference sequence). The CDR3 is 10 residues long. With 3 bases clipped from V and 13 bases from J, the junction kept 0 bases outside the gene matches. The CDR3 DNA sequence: TGTGCCAGCAGCTTGGACAGGGAGTATTTT. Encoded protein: CASSLDREYF.

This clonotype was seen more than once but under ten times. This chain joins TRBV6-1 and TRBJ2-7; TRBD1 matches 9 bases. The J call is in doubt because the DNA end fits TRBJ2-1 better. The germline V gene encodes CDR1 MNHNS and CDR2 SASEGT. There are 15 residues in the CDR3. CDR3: CASRHRDREYNEQFF. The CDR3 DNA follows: TGTGCCAGCAGGCACCGGGACAGGGAGTACAATGAGCAGTTCTTC.

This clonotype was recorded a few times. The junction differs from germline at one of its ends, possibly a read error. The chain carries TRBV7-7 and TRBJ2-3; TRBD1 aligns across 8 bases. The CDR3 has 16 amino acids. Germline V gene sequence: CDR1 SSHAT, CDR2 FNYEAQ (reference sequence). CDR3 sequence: CASSLGGQGGTDTQYF. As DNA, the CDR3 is TGTGCTAGCAGCTTAGGAGGACAGGGTGGCACAGATACGCAGTATTTT.